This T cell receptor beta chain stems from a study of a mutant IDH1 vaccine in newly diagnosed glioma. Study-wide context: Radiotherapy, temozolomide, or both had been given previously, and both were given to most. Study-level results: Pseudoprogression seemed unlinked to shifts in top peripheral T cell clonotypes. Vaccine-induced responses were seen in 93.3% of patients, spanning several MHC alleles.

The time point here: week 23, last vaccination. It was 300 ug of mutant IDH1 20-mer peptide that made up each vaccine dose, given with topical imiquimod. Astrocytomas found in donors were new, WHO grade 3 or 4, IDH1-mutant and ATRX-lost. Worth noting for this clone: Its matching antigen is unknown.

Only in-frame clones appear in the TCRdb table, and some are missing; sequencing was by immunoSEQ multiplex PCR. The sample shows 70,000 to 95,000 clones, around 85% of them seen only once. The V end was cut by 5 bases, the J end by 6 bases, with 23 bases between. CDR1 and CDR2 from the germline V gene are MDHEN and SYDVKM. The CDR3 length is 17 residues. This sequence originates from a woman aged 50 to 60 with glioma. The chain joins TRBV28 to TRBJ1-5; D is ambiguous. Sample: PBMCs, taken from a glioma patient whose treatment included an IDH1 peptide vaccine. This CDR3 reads CASSTIETEDWGQPQHF. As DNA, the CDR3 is TGTGCCAGCAGTACAATAGAGACGGAGGATTGGGGTCAGCCCCAGCATTTT. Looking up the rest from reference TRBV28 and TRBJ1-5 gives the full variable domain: DVKVTQSSRYLVKRTGEKVFLECVQDMDHENMFWYRQDPGLGLRLIYFSYDVKMKEKGDIPEGYSVSREKKERFSLILESASTNQTSMYLCASSTIETEDWGQPQHFGDGTRLSIL.